This T cell receptor beta chain was identified in a study of long-term antiretroviral therapy in people with HIV. Each donor had at least one pre-ART and at least two post-ART PBMC samples. Regarding the study as a whole: Diversity remained lower than transplant donor controls, even though it increased after ART. Viral resistance, ART adherence and therapy changes all lacked available data.

Worth noting for this clone: Antigen: not known.

immunoSEQ v3.0 was run at survey level. Clones were read by immunoSEQ multiplex PCR, and TCRdb kept only the in-frame ones, dropping some. The data hold 25,000 to 30,000 clones, with less than 90% observed a single time. The CDR3 length is 15 residues. CDR1 is MNHNY and CDR2 is SVGAGI in the germline V gene (reference sequence). The V gene end was trimmed by 6 bases and the J gene end by 5 bases; junction bases not matched to a gene: 5. This sequence originates from a man younger than 35 with HIV. The genes are TRBV6-6 and TRBJ1-5, with 12 bases that match TRBD1. This sample comprised unsorted PBMCs, obtained 0.4 years after starting antiretroviral therapy. The chain's CDR3 is CASRRDRGQDQPQHF. The DNA of the CDR3 is TGTGCCAGCAGACGGGACAGGGGGCAGGATCAGCCCCAGCATTTT.